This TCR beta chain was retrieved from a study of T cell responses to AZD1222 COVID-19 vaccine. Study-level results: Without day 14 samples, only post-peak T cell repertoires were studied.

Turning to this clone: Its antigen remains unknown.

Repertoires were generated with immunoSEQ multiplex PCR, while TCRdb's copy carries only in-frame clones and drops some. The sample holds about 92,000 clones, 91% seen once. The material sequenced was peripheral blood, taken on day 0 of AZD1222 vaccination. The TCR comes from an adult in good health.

Here the CDR3 reads CASSLVTGRSGELFF. For the CDR3, the DNA is TGTGCCAGCAGCTTAGTGACAGGGCGGTCCGGGGAGCTGTTTTTT. The chain employs TRBV7-9 and TRBJ2-2; TRBD1 matches 7 bases. V gave up 1 base and J gave up 6 bases; unmatched junction bases: 5. In germline, CDR1 is SEHNR, CDR2 FQNEAQ (reference sequence). CDR3 length equals 15 residues.